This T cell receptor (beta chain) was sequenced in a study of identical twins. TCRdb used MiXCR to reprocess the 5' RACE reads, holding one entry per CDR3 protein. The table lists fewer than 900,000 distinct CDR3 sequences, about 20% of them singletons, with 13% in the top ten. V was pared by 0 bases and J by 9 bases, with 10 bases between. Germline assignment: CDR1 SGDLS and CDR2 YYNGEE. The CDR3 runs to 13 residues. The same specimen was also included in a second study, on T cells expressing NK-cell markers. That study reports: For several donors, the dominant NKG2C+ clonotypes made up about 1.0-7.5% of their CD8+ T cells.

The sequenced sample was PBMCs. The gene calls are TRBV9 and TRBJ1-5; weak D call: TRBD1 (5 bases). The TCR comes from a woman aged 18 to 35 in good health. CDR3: CASSVGGVGPQHF. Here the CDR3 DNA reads TGTGCCAGCAGCGTAGGGGGGGTTGGGCCCCAGCATTTT. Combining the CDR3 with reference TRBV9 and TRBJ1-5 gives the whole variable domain DSGVTQTPKHLITATGQRVTLRCSPRSGDLSVYWYQQSLDQGLQFLIQYYNGEERAKGNILERFSAQQFPDLHSELNLSSLELGDSALYFCASSVGGVGPQHFGDGTRLSIL.